This T cell receptor (beta chain) emerged from a study of cytomegalovirus exposure and HLA in healthy donors. Concerning this clone itself: Its antigen is not known.

Germline values: CDR1 SGHVS, CDR2 FNYEAQ. CDR3 length: 15 amino acids. The ends lost 2 bases at V and 7 bases at J; junction bases unmatched: 8. 60 Vbeta and 13 Jbeta primers were used in PCR. Sequenced by immunoSEQ multiplex PCR; TCRdb stores in-frame clones only, minus some. Of some 120,000 clones detected, almost 70% appear once; the ten largest clones hold approximately 9.4%. Regarding the study as a whole: In a later analysis, HLA-C alleles had the fewest associated TCRs, DRB1 alleles the most. Further analysis, carried out later, found HLA-associated TCR beta chains more clonally expanded than equally common other chains.

Unrecorded immune exposure was likely among donors, who were nominally healthy when sampled. This chain links TRBV7-6 with TRBJ2-7, with 10 bases fitting TRBD1. The source is a young man in good health and CMV-seropositive. Sequenced input: PBMCs. The CDR3 loop reads CASSLRGTGAREQYF. In DNA form, the CDR3 reads TGTGCCAGCAGCTTACGGGGGACAGGGGCGCGGGAGCAGTACTTC.